This is a list of T cell receptor beta chains from one sample in a study of blood T cell repertoires in COVID-19. Sequenced by immunoSEQ multiplex PCR; TCRdb stores in-frame clones only, minus some. The sample lists just over 250,000 clones, approximately 88% occurring once. Sequenced input: peripheral blood. These receptors were obtained from a woman between 70 and 85 years old with COVID-19, enrolled during active disease. Each CDR3 is given with its conserved first and last residue. The order of the fields is V gene, J gene, D gene, clone size, CDR3 protein, CDR3 DNA. A D gene is named only where the DNA matches it firmly. Expanded clones are given a class, and other clones once, few, many or no size at all.

TRBV5-4	TRBJ2-3	TRBD2	few	CASSGSGRAVDTQYF	TGTGCCAGCAGCGGGAGCGGGAGGGCCGTGGATACGCAGTATTTT
TRBV28	TRBJ1-4	TRBD1	once	CASSNRGLLEKLFF	TGTGCCAGCTCAAACAGGGGGCTCTTAGAAAAACTGTTTTTT
TRBV11-3	TRBJ1-1	NA	NA	CASSLQGYNSEAFF	TGTGCCAGCAGCCTCCAGGGCTATAACTCTGAAGCTTTCTTT
TRBV18	TRBJ1-1	NA	NA	CASSIRQEDTEAFF	TGTGCCAGCTCAATCAGGCAGGAGGACACTGAAGCTTTCTTT
TRBV28	TRBJ2-1	TRBD2	once	CAGGSAGGRNEQFF	TGTGCCGGCGGATCAGCGGGAGGGCGAAATGAGCAGTTCTTC
TRBV6-2/TRBV6-3	TRBJ1-1	TRBD1	NA	CASSRQGFTEAFF	TGTGCCAGCAGTCGACAGGGTTTCACTGAAGCTTTCTTT
TRBV12-5	TRBJ2-1	TRBD2	NA	CASGLNGGTGGNEQFF	TGTGCTAGTGGTTTGAATGGCGGGACGGGGGGGAATGAGCAGTTCTTC
TRBV7-3	TRBJ1-2	NA	NA	CASSPGGGINYGYTF	TGTGCCAGCAGCCCCGGCGGGGGGATTAACTATGGCTACACCTTC
TRBV27	TRBJ2-1	NA	NA	CASHRMGLFNEQFF	TGTGCCAGCCACAGGATGGGACTCTTCAATGAGCAGTTCTTC
TRBV6-5	TRBJ2-5	TRBD2	NA	CASSRSGGGETQYF	TGTGCCAGCAGTCGCTCGGGGGGAGGGGAGACCCAGTACTTC
TRBV6-5	TRBJ1-5	NA	NA	CASSYRGGDSNQPQHF	TGTGCCAGCAGTTACCGGGGGGGCGATAGCAATCAGCCCCAGCATTTT
TRBV6-1	TRBJ2-2	TRBD2	NA	CASSDRSGGPTGELFF	TGTGCCAGCAGTGATCGGTCGGGAGGGCCTACCGGGGAGCTGTTTTTT
TRBV28	TRBJ2-7	NA	few	CASSLGWRQAYEQYF	TGTGCCAGCAGTTTAGGTTGGAGACAGGCCTACGAGCAGTACTTC
TRBV5-1	TRBJ2-1	TRBD2	NA	CASSPGLADYNEQFF	TGCGCCAGCAGCCCAGGACTAGCGGATTACAATGAGCAGTTCTTC
TRBV19	TRBJ2-1	NA	NA	CASRVTIYNEQFF	TGTGCCAGTAGGGTCACAATCTACAATGAGCAGTTCTTC
TRBV24-1	TRBJ2-1	NA	NA	CATSEIGEQFF	TGTGCCACCAGTGAGATCGGTGAGCAGTTCTTC
TRBV7-8	TRBJ1-4	TRBD1	once	CASSLGTGPNEKLFF	TGTGCCAGCAGCTTAGGGACAGGCCCGAATGAAAAACTGTTTTTT
TRBV9	TRBJ1-2	TRBD1	NA	CASSADRGRGYGYTF	TGTGCCAGCAGCGCGGACAGGGGGCGAGGCTATGGCTACACCTTC
TRBV28	TRBJ1-4	NA	NA	CASSSGEEAANEKLFF	TGTGCCAGCAGTTCCGGAGAAGAGGCGGCTAATGAAAAACTGTTTTTT
TRBV6-2/TRBV6-3	TRBJ1-2	TRBD1	NA	CASSSGTDYGYTF	TGTGCCAGCAGTTCCGGGACAGACTATGGCTACACCTTC
TRBV29-1	TRBJ2-7	NA	few	CSVVVSGSYEQYF	TGCAGCGTTGTGGTTAGCGGTTCCTACGAGCAGTACTTC
TRBV30	TRBJ1-1	TRBD1	NA	CAWSGQGNTEAFF	TGTGCCTGGAGCGGACAGGGGAACACTGAAGCTTTCTTT
TRBV28	TRBJ2-7	NA	NA	CASTGFYEQYF	TGTGCCAGTACAGGGTTCTACGAGCAGTACTTC
TRBV5-1	TRBJ2-7	TRBD1	NA	CASRAGTVYEQYF	TGCGCCAGCAGGGCCGGGACAGTCTACGAGCAGTACTTC
TRBV28	TRBJ1-6	TRBD1	NA	CASSFSYDRGDSPLHF	TGTGCCAGCAGTTTTTCCTACGACAGGGGAGATTCACCCCTCCACTTT
TRBV7-2	TRBJ2-7	TRBD2	NA	CASSWEGPSSYEQYF	TGTGCCAGCAGCTGGGAGGGGCCCTCCTCCTACGAGCAGTACTTC
TRBV4-1	TRBJ2-1	TRBD2	NA	CASQAGEEQFF	TGCGCCAGCCAAGCGGGAGAGGAGCAGTTCTTC
TRBV7-2	TRBJ2-7	NA	few	CASSLASFRGYEQYF	TGTGCCAGCAGCTTAGCTTCTTTCAGGGGTTACGAGCAGTACTTC
TRBV19	TRBJ2-2	TRBD1	NA	CASSITGATGELFF	TGTGCCAGTAGTATAACAGGGGCTACCGGGGAGCTGTTTTTT
TRBV18	TRBJ2-7	NA	NA	CASSPEQGLAYEQYF	TGTGCCAGCTCACCGGAACAGGGTCTTGCCTACGAGCAGTACTTC
TRBV5-1	TRBJ1-2	TRBD1	NA	CASSPRQGAYGYTF	TGCGCCAGCAGCCCAAGACAGGGAGCCTATGGCTACACCTTC
TRBV7-2	TRBJ1-5	TRBD1	NA	CASSQNSQGTQPQHF	TGTGCCAGCAGCCAGAATTCACAGGGGACTCAGCCCCAGCATTTT
TRBV7-2	TRBJ2-3	NA	NA	CASSLAGASLTWDTQYF	TGTGCCAGCAGCTTAGCGGGGGCAAGCCTTACTTGGGATACGCAGTATTTT
TRBV6-5	TRBJ2-7	NA	NA	CASSYGQYSYEQYF	TGTGCCAGCAGCTATGGACAATACTCCTACGAGCAGTACTTC
TRBV7-3	TRBJ1-1	TRBD1	NA	CASSFGQDTEAFF	TGTGCCAGCAGCTTCGGACAGGACACTGAAGCTTTCTTT
TRBV19	TRBJ1-1	NA	NA	CASSPGHSQGIEAFF	TGTGCCAGTAGCCCGGGACACTCCCAGGGGATCGAAGCTTTCTTT
TRBV11-2	TRBJ2-5	TRBD2	NA	CASSTSGLQETQYF	TGTGCCAGCAGCACTAGCGGACTCCAAGAGACCCAGTACTTC
TRBV19	TRBJ2-6	NA	NA	CASINSGANVLTF	TGTGCCAGTATAAACTCTGGGGCCAACGTCCTGACTTTC
TRBV18	TRBJ2-5	TRBD1	NA	CASSLLTGIQETQYF	TGTGCCAGCTCGCTTCTGACAGGGATCCAAGAGACCCAGTACTTC
TRBV3-1/TRBV3-2	TRBJ2-7	TRBD2	NA	CASRDTGTSSYEQYF	TGTGCCAGCAGAGATACCGGGACTAGCAGCTACGAGCAGTACTTC
TRBV5-1	TRBJ1-3	NA	NA	CASSLAGRAYGNTIYF	TGCGCCAGCAGCTTGGCCGGGAGGGCATACGGAAACACCATATATTTT
TRBV5-1	TRBJ1-6	NA	NA	CASSLAAGNTSPLHF	TGCGCCAGCAGCTTGGCCGCAGGCAACACCTCACCCCTCCACTTT
TRBV28	TRBJ1-5	TRBD1	few	CASNDRGFRQPQHF	TGTGCCAGCAATGACAGGGGATTCCGTCAGCCCCAGCATTTT
TRBV28	TRBJ1-2	NA	NA	CASSLAGDGRYYGYTF	TGTGCCAGCAGTTTAGCGGGGGACGGAAGATACTATGGCTACACCTTC
TRBV9	TRBJ1-1	TRBD1	NA	CASSEGGTNTEAFF	TGTGCCAGCAGCGAAGGGGGCACGAACACTGAAGCTTTCTTT
TRBV5-4	TRBJ2-7	NA	once	CASSPKGGQITYEQYF	TGTGCCAGCAGCCCTAAGGGGGGACAGATAACCTACGAGCAGTACTTC
TRBV18	TRBJ2-7	NA	NA	CASSPLASEQYF	TGTGCCAGCTCACCTCTAGCGAGCGAGCAGTACTTC
TRBV30	TRBJ1-1	TRBD1	NA	CAWSVRLGQGASTEAFF	TGTGCCTGGAGTGTACGACTTGGACAGGGGGCGAGCACTGAAGCTTTCTTT
TRBV4-2	TRBJ2-1	TRBD2	NA	CASSQGLARGNEQFF	TGTGCCAGCAGCCAAGGACTAGCGAGGGGAAATGAGCAGTTCTTC
TRBV10-3	TRBJ1-1	TRBD1	NA	CAIRGQGLENTEAFF	TGTGCCATCAGGGGACAGGGGTTAGAGAACACTGAAGCTTTCTTT
TRBV6-1	TRBJ2-3	TRBD2	few	CASSESVAGTDTQYF	TGTGCCAGCAGTGAATCGGTAGCGGGGACAGATACGCAGTATTTT
TRBV28	TRBJ2-3	TRBD2	NA	CASRDPGLAGEYDTDTQYF	TGTGCCAGCAGGGACCCGGGACTAGCGGGAGAGTACGACACAGATACGCAGTATTTT
TRBV4-1	TRBJ1-1	NA	NA	CASSARDGRNTEAFF	TGCGCCAGCAGCGCCCGGGACGGGAGGAACACTGAAGCTTTCTTT
TRBV7-2	TRBJ1-2	NA	NA	CASSFGGNYGYTF	TGTGCCAGCAGCTTCGGAGGGAACTATGGCTACACCTTC
TRBV10-3	TRBJ1-6	TRBD1	NA	CAITKDRDGGSNSPLHF	TGTGCCATCACTAAGGACAGGGATGGAGGTTCTAATTCACCCCTCCACTTT
TRBV4-1	TRBJ2-5	NA	NA	CASSPGLTTGETQYF	TGCGCCAGCAGCCCCGGACTCACGACGGGAGAGACCCAGTACTTC
TRBV9	TRBJ2-1	NA	NA	CASSKLASGSYNEQFF	TGTGCCAGCAGCAAATTGGCATCGGGCTCCTACAATGAGCAGTTCTTC
TRBV10-3	TRBJ2-7	NA	NA	CAISGGREAVYEQYF	TGTGCCATCAGTGGTGGGCGGGAAGCCGTCTACGAGCAGTACTTC
TRBV3-1/TRBV3-2	TRBJ2-1	TRBD1	NA	CASSRDRGIYNEQFF	TGTGCCAGCAGCAGGGACAGGGGAATCTACAATGAGCAGTTCTTC